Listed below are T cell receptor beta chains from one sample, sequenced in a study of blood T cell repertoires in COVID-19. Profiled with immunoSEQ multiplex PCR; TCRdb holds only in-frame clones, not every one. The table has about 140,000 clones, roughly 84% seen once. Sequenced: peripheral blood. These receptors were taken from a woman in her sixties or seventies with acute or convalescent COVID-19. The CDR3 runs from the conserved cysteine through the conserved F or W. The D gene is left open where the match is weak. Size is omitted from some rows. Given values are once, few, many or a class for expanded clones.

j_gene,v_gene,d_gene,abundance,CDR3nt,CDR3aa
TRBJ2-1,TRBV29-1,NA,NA,TGCAGCGTTGATACAGGCTCCTACAATGAGCAGTTCTTC,CSVDTGSYNEQFF
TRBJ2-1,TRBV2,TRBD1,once,TGTGCCAGCCAGCCGGGACAGGGGGGCTACAATGAGCAGTTCTTC,CASQPGQGGYNEQFF
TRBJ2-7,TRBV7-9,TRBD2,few,TGTGCCAGCAGCTTAGAGCCTAGCGGAGGCTACGAGCAGTACTTC,CASSLEPSGGYEQYF
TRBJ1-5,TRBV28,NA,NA,TGTGCCAGCAGCCGGCCAGGGAATCAGCCCCAGCATTTT,CASSRPGNQPQHF
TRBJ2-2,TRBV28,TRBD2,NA,TGTGCCAGCAGTTTTAGCGGGACGAACACCGGGGAGCTGTTTTTT,CASSFSGTNTGELFF
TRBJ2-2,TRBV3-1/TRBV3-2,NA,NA,TGTGCCAGCAGCCCGTACCCCGGTTCCGGGGAGCTGTTTTTT,CASSPYPGSGELFF
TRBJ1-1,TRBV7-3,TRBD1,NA,TGTGCCAGCAGCCCAGGGACAGGGTGGACTGAAGCTTTCTTT,CASSPGTGWTEAFF
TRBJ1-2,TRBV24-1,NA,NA,TGTGCCACCAGGCAGGGGCAGGGTGGCTACACCTTC,CATRQGQGGYTF
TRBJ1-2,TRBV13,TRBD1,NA,TGTGCCAGCAGCTACACAGGGGGCGATGGCTACACCTTC,CASSYTGGDGYTF
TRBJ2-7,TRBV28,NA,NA,TGTGCCAGCAACCCCCCCAAATCCACGGGAGACGAGCAGTACTTC,CASNPPKSTGDEQYF
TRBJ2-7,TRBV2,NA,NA,TGTGCCAGCAGCTTCAGCTCCTACGAGCAGTACTTC,CASSFSSYEQYF
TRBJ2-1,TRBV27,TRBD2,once,TGTGCCAGCGGGAGGGCAAACGATGAGCAGTTCTTC,CASGRANDEQFF
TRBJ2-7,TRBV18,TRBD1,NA,TGTGCCAGCTCACCACGGTTACAGGGGGGTTCCTACGAGCAGTACTTC,CASSPRLQGGSYEQYF
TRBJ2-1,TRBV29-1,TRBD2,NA,TGCAGCGTTGATGGGGGGGGGAGCTCCTACAATGAGCAGTTCTTC,CSVDGGGSSYNEQFF
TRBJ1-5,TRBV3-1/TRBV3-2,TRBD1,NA,TGTGCCAGCAGCCGAGGGACAGGGGAAGATCAGCCCCAGCATTTT,CASSRGTGEDQPQHF
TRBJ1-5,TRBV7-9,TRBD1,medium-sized,TGTGCCAGCAGTCCAACCGGGACAGGGGTTCAGCCCCAGCATTTT,CASSPTGTGVQPQHF
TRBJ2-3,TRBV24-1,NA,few,TGTGCCACCAGTGACCCCATGGGAGCCGCCCCTGATACGCAGTATTTT,CATSDPMGAAPDTQYF
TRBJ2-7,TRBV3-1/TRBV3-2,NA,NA,TGTGCCAGCAGCCAACTGAGCCCCCTTTACGAGCAGTACTTC,CASSQLSPLYEQYF
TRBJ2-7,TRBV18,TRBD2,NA,TGTGCCAGCTCACCACCGAGGATAGCGGGAGACGAGCAGTACTTC,CASSPPRIAGDEQYF
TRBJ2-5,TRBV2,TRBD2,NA,TGTGCCAGCAGTAATGGACTAGCGGTGGGAGGGGAGACCCAGTACTTC,CASSNGLAVGGETQYF
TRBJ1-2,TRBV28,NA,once,TGTGCCAGCAGTTCAGTGAACCAAATATCTAACTATGGCTACACCTTC,CASSSVNQISNYGYTF
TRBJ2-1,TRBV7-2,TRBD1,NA,TGTGCCAGCAGCAAGGGACAGACCACCTACAATGAGCAGTTCTTC,CASSKGQTTYNEQFF
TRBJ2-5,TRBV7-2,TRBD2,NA,TGTGCCAGCAGCTTAGGGGGGTCAGGGCTAGCGGGAGAGACCCAGTACTTC,CASSLGGSGLAGETQYF
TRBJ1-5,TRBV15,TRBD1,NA,TGTGCCACCAGCAGACCCGGACAGGGGGCGCGTCAGCCCCAGCATTTT,CATSRPGQGARQPQHF
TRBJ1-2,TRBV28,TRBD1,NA,TGTGCCAGCAGTCTAGGGGCGACAGGGGGACCGGACTATGGCTACACCTTC,CASSLGATGGPDYGYTF
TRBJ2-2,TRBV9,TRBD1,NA,TGTGCCAGCAGCGTGGAGACAGGGGGCACCGGGGAGCTGTTTTTT,CASSVETGGTGELFF
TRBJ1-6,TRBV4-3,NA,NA,TGCGCCAGCAGCCAAGACTGGGTCGCAGGTTTTTCACCCCTCCACTTT,CASSQDWVAGFSPLHF
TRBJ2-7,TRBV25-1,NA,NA,TGTGCCAGCAGTGAGGCTGGATCGGAGGAGCAGTACTTC,CASSEAGSEEQYF
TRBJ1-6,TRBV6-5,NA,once,TGTGCCAGCAGTTCCAGGGTACAGGCTTCACCCCTCCACTTT,CASSSRVQASPLHF
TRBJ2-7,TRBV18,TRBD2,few,TGTGCCAGCTCACCAGCTAGCGGGAGTGAGCAGTACTTC,CASSPASGSEQYF
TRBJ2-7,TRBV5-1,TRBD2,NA,TGCGCCAGCAGCTTGGTCGGCGGGAGTTCCTACGAGCAGTACTTC,CASSLVGGSSYEQYF
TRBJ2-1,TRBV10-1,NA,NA,TGCGCCAGCAGTGAGTCCGGTAGCGTCAATGAGCAGTTCTTC,CASSESGSVNEQFF
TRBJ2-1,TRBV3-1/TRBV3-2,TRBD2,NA,TGTGCCAGCAGCTACCAATTGGGACTAGGGGGGAATGAGCAGTTCTTC,CASSYQLGLGGNEQFF